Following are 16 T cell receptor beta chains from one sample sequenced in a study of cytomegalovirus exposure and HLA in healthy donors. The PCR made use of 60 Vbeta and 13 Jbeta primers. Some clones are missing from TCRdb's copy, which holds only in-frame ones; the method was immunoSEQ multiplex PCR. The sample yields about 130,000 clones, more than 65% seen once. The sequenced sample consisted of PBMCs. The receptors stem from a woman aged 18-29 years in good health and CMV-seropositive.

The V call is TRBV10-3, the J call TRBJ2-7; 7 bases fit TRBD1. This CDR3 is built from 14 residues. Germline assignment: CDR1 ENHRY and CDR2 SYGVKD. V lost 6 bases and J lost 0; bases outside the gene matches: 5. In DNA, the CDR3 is TGTGCCATCAGGAGGGACAGCAGCTCCTACGAGCAGTACTTC. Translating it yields CAIRRDSSSYEQYF.

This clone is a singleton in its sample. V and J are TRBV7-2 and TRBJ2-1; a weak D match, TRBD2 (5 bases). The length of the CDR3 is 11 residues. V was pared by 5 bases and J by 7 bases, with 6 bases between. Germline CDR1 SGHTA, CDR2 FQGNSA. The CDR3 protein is CASSRGNEQFF. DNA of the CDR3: TGTGCCAGCAGCCGCGGGAATGAGCAGTTCTTC. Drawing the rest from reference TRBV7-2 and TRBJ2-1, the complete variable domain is GAGVSQSPSNKVTEKGKDVELRCDPISGHTALYWYRQSLGQGLEFLIYFQGNSAPDKSGLPSDRFSAERTGGSVSTLTIQRTQQEDSAVYLCASSRGNEQFFGPGTRLTVL.

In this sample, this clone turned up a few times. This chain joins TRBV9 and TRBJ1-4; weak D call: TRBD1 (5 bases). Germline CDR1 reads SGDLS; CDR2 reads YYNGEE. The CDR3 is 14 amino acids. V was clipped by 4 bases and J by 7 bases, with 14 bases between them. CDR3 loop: CASSPGGVVEKLFF. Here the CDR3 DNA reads TGTGCCAGCAGCCCCGGGGGGGTCGTTGAAAAACTGTTTTTT.

The CDR3 nucleotides read TGTGCCAGCAGCGGGCGGGACAGACCCTACAATGAGCAGTTCTTC. Its translation is CASSGRDRPYNEQFF. The rearrangement links TRBV7-9 to TRBJ2-1; TRBD1 might be the D (7 bases). CDR3 length: 15 residues. CDR1 and CDR2 (germline): SEHNR, FQNEAQ (reference sequence). The V end was cut by 5 bases, the J end by 2 bases, with 13 bases between.

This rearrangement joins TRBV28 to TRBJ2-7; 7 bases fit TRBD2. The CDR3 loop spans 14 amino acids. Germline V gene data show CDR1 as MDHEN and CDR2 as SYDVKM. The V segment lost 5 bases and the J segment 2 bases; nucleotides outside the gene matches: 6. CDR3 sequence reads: CASSQFGTTYEQYF. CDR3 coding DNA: TGTGCCAGCAGTCAATTCGGGACTACCTACGAGCAGTACTTC. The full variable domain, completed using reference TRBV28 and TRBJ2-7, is DVKVTQSSRYLVKRTGEKVFLECVQDMDHENMFWYRQDPGLGLRLIYFSYDVKMKEKGDIPEGYSVSREKKERFSLILESASTNQTSMYLCASSQFGTTYEQYFGPGTRLTVT.

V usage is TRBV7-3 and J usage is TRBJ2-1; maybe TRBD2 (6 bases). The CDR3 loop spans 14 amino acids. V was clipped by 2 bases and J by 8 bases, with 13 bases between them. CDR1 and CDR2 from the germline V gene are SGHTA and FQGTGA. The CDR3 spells CASSLAGPSDEQFF. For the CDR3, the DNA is TGTGCCAGCAGCTTAGCGGGGCCAAGCGATGAGCAGTTCTTC.

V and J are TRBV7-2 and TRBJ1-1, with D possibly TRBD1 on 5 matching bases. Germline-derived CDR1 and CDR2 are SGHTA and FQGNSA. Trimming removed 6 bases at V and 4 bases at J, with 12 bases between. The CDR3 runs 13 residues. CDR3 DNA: TGTGCCAGCAGGGAAACAGGTTTCACTGAAGCTTTCTTT. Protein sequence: CASRETGFTEAFF.

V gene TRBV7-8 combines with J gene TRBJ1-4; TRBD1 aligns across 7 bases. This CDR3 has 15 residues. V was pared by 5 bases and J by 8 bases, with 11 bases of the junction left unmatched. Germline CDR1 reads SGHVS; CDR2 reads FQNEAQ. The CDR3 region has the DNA TGTGCCAGCAGCCTTATGACAGGGCCGCAGGAAAAACTGTTTTTT. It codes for CASSLMTGPQEKLFF.

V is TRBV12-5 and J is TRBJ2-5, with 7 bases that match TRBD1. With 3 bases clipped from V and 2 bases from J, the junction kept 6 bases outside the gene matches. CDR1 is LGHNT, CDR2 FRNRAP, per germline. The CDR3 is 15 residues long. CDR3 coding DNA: TGTGCTAGTGGTTTCCCCGGGACAGATCAAGAGACCCAGTACTTC. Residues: CASGFPGTDQETQYF. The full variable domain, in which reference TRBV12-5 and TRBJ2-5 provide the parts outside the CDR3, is DARVTQTPRHKVTEMGQEVTMRCQPILGHNTVFWYRQTMMQGLELLAYFRNRAPLDDSGMPKDRFSAEMPDATLATLKIQPSEPRDSAVYFCASGFPGTDQETQYFGPGTRLLVL.

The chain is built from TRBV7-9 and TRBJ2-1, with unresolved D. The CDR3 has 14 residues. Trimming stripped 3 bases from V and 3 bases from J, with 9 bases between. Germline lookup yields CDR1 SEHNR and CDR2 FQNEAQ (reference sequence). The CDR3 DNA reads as TGTGCCAGCAGCTTCTCAGAATTCTACAATGAGCAGTTCTTC. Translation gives CASSFSEFYNEQFF.

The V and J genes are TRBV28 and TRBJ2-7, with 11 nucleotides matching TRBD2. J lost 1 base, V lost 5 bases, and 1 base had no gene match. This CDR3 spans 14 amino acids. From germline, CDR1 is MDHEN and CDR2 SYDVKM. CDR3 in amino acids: CASSTSGGSYEQYF. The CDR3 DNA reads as TGTGCCAGCAGTACTAGCGGGGGTTCCTACGAGCAGTACTTC.

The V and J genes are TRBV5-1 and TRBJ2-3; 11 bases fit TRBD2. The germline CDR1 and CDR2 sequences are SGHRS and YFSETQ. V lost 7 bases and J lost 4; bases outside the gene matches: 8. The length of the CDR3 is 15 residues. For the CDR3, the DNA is TGCGCCAGCCAAAGCCTAGCGGGGGGCCCAGATACGCAGTATTTT. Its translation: CASQSLAGGPDTQYF.

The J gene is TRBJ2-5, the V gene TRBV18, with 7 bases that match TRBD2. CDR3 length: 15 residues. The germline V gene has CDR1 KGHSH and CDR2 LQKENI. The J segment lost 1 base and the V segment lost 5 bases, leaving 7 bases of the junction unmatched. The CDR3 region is CASSSRGGGQETQYF. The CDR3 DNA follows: TGTGCCAGCTCATCGCGGGGCGGGGGCCAAGAGACCCAGTACTTC.

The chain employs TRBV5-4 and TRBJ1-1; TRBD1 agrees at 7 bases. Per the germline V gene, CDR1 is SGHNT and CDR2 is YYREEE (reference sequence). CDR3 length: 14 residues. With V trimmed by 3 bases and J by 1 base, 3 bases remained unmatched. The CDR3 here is CASSSGTANTEAFF. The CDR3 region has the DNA TGTGCCAGCAGCTCCGGGACAGCGAACACTGAAGCTTTCTTT.

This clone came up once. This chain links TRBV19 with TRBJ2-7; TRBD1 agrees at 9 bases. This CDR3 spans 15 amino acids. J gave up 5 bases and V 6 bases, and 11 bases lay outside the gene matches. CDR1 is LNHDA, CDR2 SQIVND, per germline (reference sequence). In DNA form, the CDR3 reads TGTGCCAGTAGCCTGGTAAGGACAGGGGTCGACGAGCAGTACTTC. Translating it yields CASSLVRTGVDEQYF.

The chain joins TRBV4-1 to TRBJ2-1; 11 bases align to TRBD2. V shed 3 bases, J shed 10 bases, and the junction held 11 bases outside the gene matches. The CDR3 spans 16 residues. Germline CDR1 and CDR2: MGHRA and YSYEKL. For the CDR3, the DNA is TGCGCCAGCAGCCAGGAAACTAGCGGGGGTCTAAGGGAGCAGTTCTTC. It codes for CASSQETSGGLREQFF.